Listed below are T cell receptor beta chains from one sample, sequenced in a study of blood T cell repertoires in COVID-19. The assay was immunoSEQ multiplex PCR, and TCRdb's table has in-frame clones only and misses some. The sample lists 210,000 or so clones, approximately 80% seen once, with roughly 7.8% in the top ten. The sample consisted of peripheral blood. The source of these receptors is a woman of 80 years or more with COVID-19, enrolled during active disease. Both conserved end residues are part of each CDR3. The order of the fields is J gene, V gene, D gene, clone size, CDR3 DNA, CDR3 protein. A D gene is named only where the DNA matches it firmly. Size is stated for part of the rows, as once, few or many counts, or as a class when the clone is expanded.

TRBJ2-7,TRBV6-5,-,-,TGTGCCAGTAGCGGCCCCTCCTACGAGCAGTACTTC,CASSGPSYEQYF
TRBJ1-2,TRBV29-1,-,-,TGCAGCGTTGGACAGGACAACTATGGCTACACCTTC,CSVGQDNYGYTF
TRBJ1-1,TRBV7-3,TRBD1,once,TGTGCCAGCAGCTTAGAAGCCGCAGGGGGCACTGAAGCTTTCTTT,CASSLEAAGGTEAFF
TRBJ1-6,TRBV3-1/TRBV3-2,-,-,TGTGCCAGCAGCCATAAGCTTGATTCACCCCTCCACTTT,CASSHKLDSPLHF
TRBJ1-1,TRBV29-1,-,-,TGCAGCGTGACTGGGTACACTGAAGCTTTCTTT,CSVTGYTEAFF
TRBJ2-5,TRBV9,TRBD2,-,TGTGCCAGCAGCGTAGCTTTGCGGGGGTATGGAGAGACCCAGTACTTC,CASSVALRGYGETQYF
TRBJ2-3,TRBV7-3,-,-,TGTGCCAGCAGCTTAAGGGGCCAATCCACAGATACGCAGTATTTT,CASSLRGQSTDTQYF
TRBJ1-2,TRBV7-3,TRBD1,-,TGTGCCAGCAGCCACGGGGGTACAGGGGTTGCAAGCACCTTC,CASSHGGTGVASTF
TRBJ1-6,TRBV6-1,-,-,TGTGCCAGCAGTGCACTGATTAGCTCCTATAATTCACCCCTCCACTTT,CASSALISSYNSPLHF
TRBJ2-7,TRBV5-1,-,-,TGCGCCAGCAGCTTGATCGGGGTTCCCTACGAGCAGTACTTC,CASSLIGVPYEQYF
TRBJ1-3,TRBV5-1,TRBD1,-,TGCGCCAGCAGCTTGGCCAGACAGGGGTCTGGAAACACCATATATTTT,CASSLARQGSGNTIYF
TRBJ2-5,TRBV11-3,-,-,TGTGCCAGCAGCTTCGGACATAAAGAGACCCAGTACTTC,CASSFGHKETQYF
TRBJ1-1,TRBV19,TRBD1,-,TGTGCCAGCGTAGGACAGGGGGCGCGGACTGAAGCTTTCTTT,CASVGQGARTEAFF
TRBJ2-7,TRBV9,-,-,TGTGCCAGCAGCGTAAGTATCGGGAGCTCCTACGAGCAGTACTTC,CASSVSIGSSYEQYF
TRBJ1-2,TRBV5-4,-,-,TGTGCCAGCAGCTCCCCCCGGAGTAACTATGGCTACACCTTC,CASSSPRSNYGYTF
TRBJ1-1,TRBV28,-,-,TGTGCCAGCAGTTTAGGTACAGGAAAGGGTGGTACTGAAGCTTTCTTT,CASSLGTGKGGTEAFF
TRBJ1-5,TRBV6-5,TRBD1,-,TGTGCCAGCAGGGGAGGGACAGGGGTAAATCAGCCCCAGCATTTT,CASRGGTGVNQPQHF
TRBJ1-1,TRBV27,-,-,TGTGCCAGCAGATTCAGGGGGAACACTGAAGCTTTCTTT,CASRFRGNTEAFF
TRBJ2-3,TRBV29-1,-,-,TGCAGCGTTCGGGATGCGGCAGATACGCAGTATTTT,CSVRDAADTQYF
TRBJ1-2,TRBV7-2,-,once,TGTGCCAGCAGTTCTAGGACGGGGATCTATGGCTACACCTTC,CASSSRTGIYGYTF
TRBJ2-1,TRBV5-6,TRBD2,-,TGTGCCAGCAGTCTGACTAGCGGGAGGGGGAGTGAGCAGTTCTTC,CASSLTSGRGSEQFF
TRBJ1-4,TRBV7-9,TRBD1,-,TGTGCCAGCACCACCCTGGGACAGAAGGGTGAAAAACTGTTTTTT,CASTTLGQKGEKLFF
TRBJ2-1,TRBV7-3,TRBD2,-,TGTGCCAGCAGCCTTAGCGGGAGTCGTAATGAGCAGTTCTTC,CASSLSGSRNEQFF
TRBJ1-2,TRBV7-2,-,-,TGTGCCAGCAGCTTAGTGGAGACAGCCAGGGGCTACACCTTC,CASSLVETARGYTF
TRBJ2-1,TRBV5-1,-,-,TGCGCCAGCAGCCTAGTTAGCGACAATGAGCAGTTCTTC,CASSLVSDNEQFF
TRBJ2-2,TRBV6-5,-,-,TGTGCCAGCAGCCGCCCCCCCCGGGACACCGGGGAGCTGTTTTTT,CASSRPPRDTGELFF
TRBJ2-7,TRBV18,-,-,TGTGCCAGCTCAGCCCGGGACTGGGGCGAGCAGTACTTC,CASSARDWGEQYF